This T cell receptor (beta chain) was documented in a study of blood T cell repertoires in COVID-19. For the study at large: Acute-phase and convalescent COVID-19 samples originated in the United States, Italy and Spain. PBMCs, B-cell-depleted T cells, or T cells provided the cDNA or gDNA that made up the material.

The CDR3 runs 16 residues. V was pared by 6 bases and J by 6 bases, with 11 bases of the junction left unmatched. Germline CDR1 is SNHLY and CDR2 is FYNNEI. Per the original data handling: Estimates of nucleated cell counts were drawn from the amplification of reference gene primers. TCRdb's table, derived via immunoSEQ multiplex PCR, lists solely in-frame clones and lacks some. V, J and clone size are those of that table, while D and trimming were read from the DNA. The sample has about 71,000 clones, 80% to 90% seen once; the top ten hold roughly 2.6%. V gene TRBV2 combines with J gene TRBJ2-7; 13 bases fit TRBD2. The material sequenced was peripheral blood. This clonotype originated in a man aged 50 or older with acute or convalescent COVID-19. This CDR3 reads CASREMGLAGPPEQYF. CDR3 nucleotides: TGTGCCAGCAGGGAGATGGGACTAGCGGGGCCCCCCGAGCAGTACTTC.